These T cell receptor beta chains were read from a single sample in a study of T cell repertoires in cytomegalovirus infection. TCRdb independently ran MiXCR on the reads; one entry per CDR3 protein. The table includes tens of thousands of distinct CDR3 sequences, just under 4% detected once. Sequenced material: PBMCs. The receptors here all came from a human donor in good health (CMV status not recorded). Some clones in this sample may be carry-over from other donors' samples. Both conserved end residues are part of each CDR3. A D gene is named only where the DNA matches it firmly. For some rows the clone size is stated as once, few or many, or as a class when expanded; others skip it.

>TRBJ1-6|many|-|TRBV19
TGTGCCAGTAGTATCCCCGGATCACCCCTCCACTTT
CASSIPGSPLHF
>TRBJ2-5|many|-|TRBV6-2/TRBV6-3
TGTGCCAGCAGTTACCCCCGGCAGACCCAGTACTTC
CASSYPRQTQYF
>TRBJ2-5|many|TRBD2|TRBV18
TGTGCCAGCTCACCAAGGACTAGCGGGAGGGAGACCCAGTACTTC
CASSPRTSGRETQYF
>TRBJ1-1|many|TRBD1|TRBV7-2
TGTGCCAGCAGCCCGGACAGGGGGCGGGTACCTGAAGCTTTCTTT
CASSPDRGRVPEAFF
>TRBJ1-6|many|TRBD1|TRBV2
TGTGCCAGCACTATGCGACAGGGAAATTCACCCCTCCACTTT
CASTMRQGNSPLHF
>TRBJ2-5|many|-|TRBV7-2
TGTGCCAGCAGCTTAACCGGTGTCGTAGAGACCCAGTACTTC
CASSLTGVVETQYF
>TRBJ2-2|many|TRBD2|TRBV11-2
TGTGCCAGCAGCCCCTACGGGGGGGCGCGGGCATCCACCGGCGAGCTGTTTTTT
CASSPYGGARASTGELFF
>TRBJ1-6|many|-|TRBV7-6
TGTGCCAGCAGCAAACAGGGTGCCAATTCACCCCTCCACTTT
CASSKQGANSPLHF
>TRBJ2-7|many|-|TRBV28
TGTGCCAGCAGTTTATTGCGGACTCTCTACGAGCAGTACTTC
CASSLLRTLYEQYF
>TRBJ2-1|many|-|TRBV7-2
TGTGCCAGCAGCTTAGCGGAGGGGAGGCCCTCCTACAATGAGCAGTTCTTC
CASSLAEGRPSYNEQFF
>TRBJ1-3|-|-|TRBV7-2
TGTGCCAGCAGCCTAGGGGGGTGGTCTGGAAACACCATATATTTT
CASSLGGWSGNTIYF
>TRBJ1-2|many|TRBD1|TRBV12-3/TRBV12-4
TGTGCCAGCAGCTCCGGGACAGGGTATTATGGCTACACCTTC
CASSSGTGYYGYTF
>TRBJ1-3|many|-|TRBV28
TGTGCCAGCAGTTTACAGCTCCCAAACACCATATATTTT
CASSLQLPNTIYF
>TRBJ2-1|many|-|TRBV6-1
TGTGCCAGCAGGGCTCGGGGGATAGGCAATGAGCAGTTCTTC
CASRARGIGNEQFF
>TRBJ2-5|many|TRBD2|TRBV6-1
TGTGCCAGCAGGTCCCTAGCGGGGGAGACCCAGTACTTC
CASRSLAGETQYF
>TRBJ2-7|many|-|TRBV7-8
TGTGCCAGCAGCCCCCCAGTGGGAGTAGCGAACTTC
CASSPPVGVANF
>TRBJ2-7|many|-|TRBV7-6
TGTGCCAGCAGCTTAGCGGGGGGAGATCGAAGCTACGAGCAGTACTTC
CASSLAGGDRSYEQYF
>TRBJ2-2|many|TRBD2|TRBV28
TGTGCCAGCAGTTTAGAGTTAGGCGGGAGTGTCACCGGGGAGCTGTTTTTT
CASSLELGGSVTGELFF
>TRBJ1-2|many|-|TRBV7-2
TGTGCCAGCAGCGGGGGGAACTATGGCTACACCTTC
CASSGGNYGYTF
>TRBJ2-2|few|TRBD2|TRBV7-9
TGTGCCAGCAGCTTCCCGGGAAGCGGGGACCGGGAGCTGTTTTTT
CASSFPGSGDRELFF
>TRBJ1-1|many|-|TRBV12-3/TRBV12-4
TGTGCCAGCAGTTTAAGCCAAGCGAACACTGAAGCTTTCTTT
CASSLSQANTEAFF
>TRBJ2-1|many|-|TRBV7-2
TGTGCCAGCAGCTTGCCCGGGACCATCAATGAGCAGTTCTTC
CASSLPGTINEQFF
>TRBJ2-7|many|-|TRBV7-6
TGTGCCAGCAGCCGGGGCCTTACCTACGAGCAGTACTTC
CASSRGLTYEQYF
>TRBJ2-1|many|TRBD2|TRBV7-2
TGTGCCAGCAGCGCGGGACTAGCGCCTATCAATGAGCAGTTCTTC
CASSAGLAPINEQFF